This TCR beta chain was profiled in a study of T cells after yellow fever vaccination (dated by TCRdb to about 2019). Broadly, across the study: The SMART-Seq v4 Ultra Low Input RNA kit was used to prepare libraries from fractions with low cell numbers. Blood was drawn at multiple timepoints before and after primary and secondary immunization, with bulk PBMC replicates and cell subsets isolated. Two healthy male donors, one aged 18 to 30 and one aged 30 to 40 years, were included in the cohort. To follow T-cell clones before and after both primary and booster YFV17D yellow fever vaccination, bulk TCR alpha and beta repertoires underwent longitudinal sequencing.

The sample's treatment or condition label is to be understood as: live attenuated yellow fever vaccine strain. Two biological replicates of bulk PBMCs were collected at each blood-draw timepoint. PBMCs were isolated from peripheral blood using a standard Ficoll-Paque protocol. TriZol was used to extract RNA from bulk PBMCs, CD4 and CD8 fractions, and dextramer-positive and dextramer-negative fractions. With regard to this clonotype: The clone's antigen remains unknown. There are no base qualities to consult, and no much larger clone falls within one base.

TCR cDNA was made using 5'RACE template switching, a step that added a universal primer site and unique molecular identifiers. Priming for cDNA synthesis came from both the TCR alpha and TCR beta constant segments. Library amplification used two PCR steps, and the second PCR step added sample barcodes and sequencing adapters. Sequencing of the libraries was done on either Illumina HiSeq 2500 (2x100 bp) or NovaSeq (2x150 bp). The authors processed their data as follows. Reads were demultiplexed and collapsed into UMI consensus sequences with MIGEC, and V(D)J alignment was performed with MiXCR. Using edgeR on replicate PBMC samples, clonotypes were called vaccine-responding if FDR was below 0.01 and the log2 fold change was above 5 up to day 15. Each bulk clonotype was labeled CD4 or CD8 based on which sequenced repertoire, CD4 or CD8, contained the clonotype at higher abundance. The public reads were run again by TCRdb, first through fastp at Q25 and then through MiXCR, and only productive beta chains were kept. Every distinct CDR3 protein forms one entry, paired with its most common genes and DNA. The V and J calls, along with clone size, are taken from TCRdb and not from the paper's own processing. This sample is represented by 400,000 to 650,000 distinct CDR3 sequences; 21% of them were singletons. The ten largest clones add up to about 16% of the sample.

The CDR3 holds 14 amino acids from the cysteine to the phenylalanine. Here the CDR3 DNA is all that survives: 42 bases in frame from base 1. Between the V and J ends, shortened by 0 bases and 1 base respectively, the junction contains 6 bases. The germline V gene gives CDR1 as MNHEY and CDR2 as SVGAGI. The paper's findings and limits, for the study overall: Compared with the primary T-cell response, the secondary T-cell response was weaker but faster, peaking on day 5 rather than day 15. Because only two donors were included in the study, the extent to which the findings can be generalized is limited. A small share of clonotypes was detected in both CD4 and CD8 compartments, with the overlap likely arising from convergent recombination. Most clones expanded after primary vaccination (about 95% of CD4 and approximately 90% of CD8) were re-detected after the booster, suggesting that broad memory maintenance occurred. Because abundant contaminating clonotypes from the bulk population could be contained in FACS-sorted repertoires, computational filtering was required.

The sequence joins TRBV6-5 to TRBJ1-1, with no reliable assignment of the D segment. The receptor's source is a man aged 18 to 35 who received the YFV17D yellow fever vaccine. The specimen comprised PBMCs, sampled less than 25 days after the first yellow fever vaccination. The DNA reads as follows: TGTGCCAGCAGTTACTCTTGGGGGAACACTGAAGCTTTCTTT. The encoded protein is CASSYSWGNTEAFF.